The 17 T cell receptor beta chains in this list originate from one sample, sequenced in a study of Ad26.COV2.S vaccination and SARS-CoV-2 variants. As for treatment: roughly 18 received Ad26.COV2.S at low or high dose, single or two shots; several received placebo; per-sample allocation not given. Samples came from day 63 after the first vaccine or placebo injection. Sequenced by immunoSEQ multiplex PCR; TCRdb stores in-frame clones only, minus some. The profile shows 300,000 to 350,000 clones, about 82% of them singletons. The sequencing here drew on peripheral blood, taken in a trial of Ad26.COV2.S vaccine versus placebo. The source is a person between 18 and 65 years old who received the Ad26.COV2.S COVID-19 vaccine or a placebo.

The chain combines TRBV11-2 with TRBJ1-4; 9 nucleotides agree with TRBD1. The V segment lost 3 bases and the J segment 5 bases; nucleotides outside the gene matches: 1. CDR1 is SGHAT and CDR2 is FQNNGV in the germline V gene. The CDR3 runs 14 residues. The CDR3 DNA reads TGTGCCAGCAGCTTGACAGGGGGGAATGAAAAACTGTTTTTT. Translated, it gives CASSLTGGNEKLFF.

V and J are TRBV27 and TRBJ2-7, with 8 bases aligning to TRBD1. J was trimmed by 7 bases and V by 4 bases; bases with no gene match: 12. This CDR3 has 15 residues. CDR1 and CDR2 from the germline V gene are MNHEY and SMNVEV (reference sequence). The CDR3 is CASSYTAQGVGEQYF. The CDR3 DNA follows: TGTGCCAGCAGTTACACCGCACAGGGGGTGGGTGAGCAGTACTTC.

The chain links TRBV9 to TRBJ1-2, with 9 bases that match TRBD1. J gave up 10 bases and V 0 bases, and 7 bases lay outside the gene matches. The CDR3 length is 14 residues. Germline-derived CDR1 and CDR2 are SGDLS and YYNGEE. CDR3 residues: CASSVEGQGRSYTF. DNA for the CDR3: TGTGCCAGCAGCGTAGAGGGACAGGGCCGTTCCTACACCTTC.

The gene calls are TRBV30 and TRBJ2-3; no clear D. The germline V and J ends were trimmed by 1 base and 6 bases, with 11 bases remaining between them. Germline V gene sequence: CDR1 GTSNPN, CDR2 SVGIG (reference sequence). The CDR3 has 13 amino acids. The CDR3 protein is CAWSGVVRDTQYF. Here the CDR3 DNA reads TGTGCCTGGAGTGGGGTAGTCCGCGATACGCAGTATTTT.

The chain links TRBV19 to TRBJ1-2; D is undetermined. V shed 4 bases and J shed 6 bases, with 9 bases lying between them. The CDR3 has 12 amino acids. From germline, CDR1 is LNHDA and CDR2 SQIVND (reference sequence). The CDR3 sequence is CASSNEGNGYTF. As DNA, the CDR3 is TGTGCCAGTAGTAATGAGGGAAATGGCTACACCTTC.

The chain uses TRBV5-4 and TRBJ2-1; D unresolved. Trimming took off 0 bases at V and 11 bases at J, with 9 bases between the two ends. The CDR3 consists of 12 residues. Germline-derived CDR1 and CDR2 are SGHNT and YYREEE (reference sequence). CDR3 residues: CASSLDDPKQFF. The CDR3 region has the DNA TGTGCCAGCAGCTTGGACGATCCCAAGCAGTTCTTC.

V is TRBV7-2 and J is TRBJ1-5; D possibly corresponds to TRBD1 (6 bases). The CDR3 loop spans 14 amino acids. V was clipped by 4 bases and J by 4 bases, with 11 bases between them. Germline V gene data show CDR1 as SGHTA and CDR2 as FQGNSA. CDR3 DNA sequence: TGTGCCAGCAGCTCGGGGGCCGGGAATCAGCCCCAGCATTTT. Its protein is CASSSGAGNQPQHF. Combining the CDR3 with reference TRBV7-2 and TRBJ1-5 gives the whole variable domain GAGVSQSPSNKVTEKGKDVELRCDPISGHTALYWYRQSLGQGLEFLIYFQGNSAPDKSGLPSDRFSAERTGGSVSTLTIQRTQQEDSAVYLCASSSGAGNQPQHFGDGTRLSIL.

This clone was counted a single time. The chain links TRBV7-9 to TRBJ1-6, with 9 bases identical to TRBD1. Germline CDR1 is SEHNR and CDR2 is FQNEAQ (reference sequence). V shed 1 base and J 10 bases; nucleotides not matched to a gene: 5. The CDR3 has 15 amino acids. The CDR3 bases are TGTGCCAGCAGCTTAGGAGGGGACAGGGTATCACCCCTCCACTTT. Its protein is CASSLGGDRVSPLHF.

This clone came up a few times. CDR3 protein: CASSLDFQGASGYTF. The CDR3 DNA reads TGCGCCAGCAGCTTGGATTTCCAGGGGGCAAGTGGCTACACCTTC. V is TRBV5-1 and J is TRBJ1-2; 8 bases match TRBD1. Germline V gene data show CDR1 as SGHRS and CDR2 as YFSETQ. The V segment lost 0 bases and the J segment 7 bases; nucleotides outside the gene matches: 8. This CDR3 contains 15 residues.

The gene calls are TRBV18 and TRBJ1-1; 8 positions match TRBD1. J lost 1 base, V lost 4 bases, and 8 bases had no gene match. The germline V gene has CDR1 KGHSH and CDR2 LQKENI. This CDR3 contains 16 residues. The CDR3 protein is CASSLDRGEWNTEAFF. The DNA of the CDR3 is TGTGCCAGCTCACTCGACAGGGGAGAGTGGAACACTGAAGCTTTCTTT.

The chain links TRBV30 to TRBJ1-2, with 8 nucleotides matching TRBD1. The V and J ends lost 3 bases and 4 bases, in that order; junction bases with no gene match: 16. The CDR3 is 17 residues long. Germline CDR1 and CDR2: GTSNPN and SVGIG (reference sequence). The CDR3, as DNA: TGTGCCTGGAGGAAAATTGCCCGAGGACAGGGTACCTATGGCTACACCTTC. It encodes CAWRKIARGQGTYGYTF.

This chain uses TRBV29-1 with TRBJ1-5; perhaps TRBD1 as D (5 bases). The V and J ends lost 4 bases and 5 bases respectively, with 12 bases between them. This CDR3 spans 13 amino acids. Looked up from germline, CDR1 is SQVTM and CDR2 is ANQGSEA. CDR3 loop: CSVGGLGDQPQHF. In nucleotides, the CDR3 is TGCAGCGTTGGGGGGTTGGGGGATCAGCCCCAGCATTTT.

Only a few counts were recorded for this clone. The J gene is TRBJ1-1, the V gene TRBV7-8; possible D gene TRBD1, 6 bases. The length of the CDR3 is 14 residues. V lost 5 bases and J lost 1, with 11 bases in between. CDR1 SGHVS and CDR2 FQNEAQ come from the germline V gene. The CDR3 nucleotides read TGTGCCAGCAGCCGATACAGGGAGAACACTGAAGCTTTCTTT. Residues: CASSRYRENTEAFF. Using reference TRBV7-8 and TRBJ1-1 for the parts outside the CDR3, the full variable domain is GAGVSQSPRYKVAKRGQDVALRCDPISGHVSLFWYQQALGQGPEFLTYFQNEAQLDKSGLPSDRFFAERPEGSVSTLKIQRTQQEDSAVYLCASSRYRENTEAFFGQGTRLTVV.

The rearrangement links TRBV11-2 to TRBJ2-7; D not resolved. V lost 1 base and J lost 6, with 4 bases in between. The CDR3 has 11 amino acids. Germline V gene data show CDR1 as SGHAT and CDR2 as FQNNGV. The CDR3 coding sequence is TGTGCCAGCAGCTTAGTAACCGAGCAGTACTTC. It translates to CASSLVTEQYF. Drawing the rest from reference TRBV11-2 and TRBJ2-7, the complete variable domain is EAGVAQSPRYKIIEKRQSVAFWCNPISGHATLYWYQQILGQGPKLLIQFQNNGVVDDSQLPKDRFSAERLKGVDSTLKIQPAKLEDSAVYLCASSLVTEQYFGPGTRLTVT.

For this clone: The identical CDR3 is also encoded by other nucleotide sequences in the sample. The chain uses TRBV7-9 and TRBJ1-5; no clear D gene. V lost 5 bases and J lost 2, with 4 bases in between. The CDR3 has 12 amino acids. CDR1 and CDR2 from the germline V gene are SEHNR and FQNEAQ (reference sequence). Here the CDR3 DNA reads TGTGCCAGCAGCCTGGGCAATCAGCCCCAGCATTTT. Translated, it gives CASSLGNQPQHF.

The J gene is TRBJ2-1, the V gene TRBV5-1, with 11 nucleotides matching TRBD1. This CDR3 has 15 residues. Trimming removed 4 bases from V and 7 bases from J; junction bases left unmatched: 7. The germline gives CDR1 SGHRS, CDR2 YFSETQ. The CDR3 reads CASSPRTGGLNEQFF. The CDR3 DNA is TGCGCCAGCAGCCCCCGGACAGGGGGCCTGAATGAGCAGTTCTTC.

This chain connects TRBV5-6 to TRBJ1-5; possibly TRBD1 for D (5 bases). The CDR3 extends over 16 amino acids. Per the germline V gene, CDR1 is SGHDT and CDR2 is YYEEEE. Deletions cut 0 bases from V and 2 bases from J, with 12 bases between. The CDR3 bases are TGTGCCAGCAGCTTGGGTCGCAGGGCCGGCAATCAGCCCCAGCATTTT. Protein sequence: CASSLGRRAGNQPQHF.